The 12 T cell receptor beta chains in this list originate from one sample, sequenced in a study of shared clonotypes between healthy human individuals. Clones were read by immunoSEQ multiplex PCR, and TCRdb kept only the in-frame ones, dropping some. In the table there are more than 2 million clones, 95% of which are singletons. Sequencing used naive CD4+ T cells sorted from blood. Specified subset: CD45RA+ positively selected. The receptors were gathered from a young man in good health.

This CDR3 reads CASSLVGYYEQYF. CDR3 nucleotides: TGCGCCAGCAGCTTGGTAGGGTACTACGAGCAGTACTTC. V usage is TRBV4-3 and J usage is TRBJ2-7; D unclear. V lost 5 bases, J lost 3 bases, and 11 bases lay in between. This CDR3 spans 13 amino acids. Germline V gives CDR1 LGHNA, CDR2 YSLEER.

The chain recombines TRBV29-1 with TRBJ1-1, with D unclear. This CDR3 is built from 13 residues. The germline V and J ends were trimmed by 7 bases and 2 bases, with 14 bases remaining between them. CDR1 and CDR2 (germline): SQVTM, ANQGSEA. This chain's CDR3 is CSALNGENTEAFF. CDR3 DNA sequence: TGCAGCGCCTTAAATGGGGAAAACACTGAAGCTTTCTTT.

CDR3 DNA: TGTGCCAGCAGTCGGGCAGGGGGCGGTCAGCCCCAGCATTTT. Amino acids: CASSRAGGGQPQHF. The genes are TRBV6-1 and TRBJ1-5, with 8 positions matching TRBD1. J lost 6 bases, V lost 5 bases, and 6 bases had no gene match. Germline loops: CDR1 MNHNS, CDR2 SASEGT. The CDR3 contains 14 residues.

V and J are TRBV28 and TRBJ2-7; 9 bases fit TRBD1. In germline, CDR1 is MDHEN, CDR2 SYDVKM. This CDR3 comprises 15 residues. The junction had 11 bases not matched to a gene; V was cut back by 4 bases and J by 7 bases. DNA for the CDR3: TGTGCCAGCAGTTCACCGGGGACAGGGCCTGGAGAGCAGTACTTC. It encodes CASSSPGTGPGEQYF.

The chain links TRBV19 to TRBJ1-2; D is perhaps TRBD1 (6 bases). The CDR3 covers 15 residues. Germline assignment: CDR1 LNHDA and CDR2 SQIVND (reference sequence). Trimming stripped 7 bases from V and 6 bases from J, with 21 bases between. This chain's CDR3 is CASTRLDKGEDGYTF. The CDR3 nucleotides are TGTGCCAGTACCAGACTGGACAAGGGGGAAGATGGCTACACCTTC.

The rearrangement joins TRBV7-9 to TRBJ2-1, with 7 positions matching TRBD1. The CDR3 is 18 residues long. V trimming: 2 bases; J trimming: 6 bases; junction bases outside the gene matches: 16. Germline CDR1 is SEHNR and CDR2 is FQNEAQ (reference sequence). The chain's CDR3 is CASSLLAGGKVTSNEQFF. CDR3 in DNA: TGTGCCAGCAGCTTATTGGCAGGGGGTAAAGTCACTTCCAATGAGCAGTTCTTC.

The chain couples TRBV27 to TRBJ2-7; 13 bases align to TRBD2. J was trimmed by 2 bases and V by 2 bases; bases with no gene match: 9. Germline loops: CDR1 MNHEY, CDR2 SMNVEV (reference sequence). This CDR3 is built from 18 residues. The CDR3 DNA reads as TGTGCCAGCAGTTTAAAATACACCGGACTAGCGGGGGCCTACGAGCAGTACTTC. This codes for CASSLKYTGLAGAYEQYF.

This chain connects TRBV5-1 to TRBJ2-2, with D unresolved. V was clipped by 2 bases and J by 2 bases, with 7 bases between them. The CDR3 is made up of 14 amino acids. The germline V gene has CDR1 SGHRS and CDR2 YFSETQ. The CDR3 reads CASSFSSNTGELFF. CDR3 DNA: TGCGCCAGCAGCTTTTCTTCCAACACCGGGGAGCTGTTTTTT.

CDR3 sequence (DNA): TGTGCCAGCAGAGGACAGGGACCTTCACCCCTCCACTTT. Translated: CASRGQGPSPLHF. The chain recombines TRBV6-5 with TRBJ1-6, with 8 nucleotides matching TRBD1. With 6 bases clipped from V and 9 bases from J, the junction kept 4 bases outside the gene matches. The CDR3 runs to 13 residues. The germline gives CDR1 MNHEY, CDR2 SVGAGI.

The rearrangement links TRBV2 to TRBJ1-3, with 8 positions matching TRBD1. Germline CDR1 SNHLY, CDR2 FYNNEI. The CDR3 totals 15 residues. Losses at the gene ends were 5 bases for V and 3 bases for J; bases not matched to a gene: 6. As DNA, the CDR3 is TGTGCCAGCAGTTTTGACAGGGGAGGTGGAAACACCATATATTTT. This codes for CASSFDRGGGNTIYF.

The V and J genes are TRBV7-8 and TRBJ2-2; 8 nucleotides align to TRBD2. This CDR3 has 16 amino acids. After removal of 2 bases from V and 2 bases from J, the junction contained 4 bases not matched to a gene. Germline V gives CDR1 SGHVS, CDR2 FQNEAQ. The CDR3 loop reads CASSLSGSSNTGELFF. The DNA for the CDR3 is TGTGCCAGCAGCTTAAGCGGGAGTTCAAACACCGGGGAGCTGTTTTTT.

This clone was seen repeatedly, ten times or more. This specimen includes other DNA sequences encoding the same CDR3. The V call is TRBV27, the J call TRBJ2-7; 14 bases are a match to TRBD2. Germline loops: CDR1 MNHEY, CDR2 SMNVEV (reference sequence). Trimming removed 4 bases from V and 4 bases from J; junction bases left unmatched: 15. The CDR3 consists of 19 residues. The CDR3 coding sequence is TGTGCCAGCAGTTCCCGCCCAGGGACTAGCGGGAGCAGTAATTACGAGCAGTACTTC. It translates to CASSSRPGTSGSSNYEQYF.